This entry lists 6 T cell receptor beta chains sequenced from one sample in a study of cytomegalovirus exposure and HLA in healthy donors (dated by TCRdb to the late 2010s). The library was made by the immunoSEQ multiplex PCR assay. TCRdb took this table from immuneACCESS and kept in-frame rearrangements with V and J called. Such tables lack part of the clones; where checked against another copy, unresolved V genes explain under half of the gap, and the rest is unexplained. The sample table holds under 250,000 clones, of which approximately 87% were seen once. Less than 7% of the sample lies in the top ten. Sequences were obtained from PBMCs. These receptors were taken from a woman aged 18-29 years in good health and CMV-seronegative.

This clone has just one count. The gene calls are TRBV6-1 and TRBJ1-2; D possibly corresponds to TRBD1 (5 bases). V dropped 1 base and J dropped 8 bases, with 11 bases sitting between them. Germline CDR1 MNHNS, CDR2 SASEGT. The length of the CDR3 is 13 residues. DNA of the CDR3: TGTGCCAGCAGTGAAGGGGGCGGAAGGGGCTACACCTTC. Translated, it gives CASSEGGGRGYTF.

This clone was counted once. CDR3 amino acids: CASSPRTGLETQYF. The DNA of the CDR3 is TGTGCCAGCTCACCGCGGACAGGTCTAGAGACCCAGTACTTC. The chain joins TRBV18 to TRBJ2-5; 7 bases align to TRBD1. V shed 3 bases and J 4 bases; nucleotides not matched to a gene: 5. The CDR3 covers 14 residues. CDR1 KGHSH and CDR2 LQKENI come from the germline V gene.

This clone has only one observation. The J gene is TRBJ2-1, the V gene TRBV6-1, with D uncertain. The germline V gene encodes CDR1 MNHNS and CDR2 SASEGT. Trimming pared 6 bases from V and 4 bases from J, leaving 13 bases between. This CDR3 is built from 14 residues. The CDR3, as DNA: TGTGCCAGCAGGGGCGGCAGCCTATACAATGAGCAGTTCTTC. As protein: CASRGGSLYNEQFF.

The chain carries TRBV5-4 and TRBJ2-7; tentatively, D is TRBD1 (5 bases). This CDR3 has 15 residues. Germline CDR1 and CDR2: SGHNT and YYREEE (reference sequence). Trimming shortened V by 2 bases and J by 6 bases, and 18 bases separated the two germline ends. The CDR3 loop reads CASSLSQGTLSEQYF. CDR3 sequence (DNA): TGTGCCAGCAGCTTAAGTCAGGGTACGCTGAGCGAGCAGTACTTC.

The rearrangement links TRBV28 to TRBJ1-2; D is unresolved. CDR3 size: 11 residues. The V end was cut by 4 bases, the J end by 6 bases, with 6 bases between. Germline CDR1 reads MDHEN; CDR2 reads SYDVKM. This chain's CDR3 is CASSSPNGYTF. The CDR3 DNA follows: TGTGCCAGCAGTTCTCCTAATGGCTACACCTTC.

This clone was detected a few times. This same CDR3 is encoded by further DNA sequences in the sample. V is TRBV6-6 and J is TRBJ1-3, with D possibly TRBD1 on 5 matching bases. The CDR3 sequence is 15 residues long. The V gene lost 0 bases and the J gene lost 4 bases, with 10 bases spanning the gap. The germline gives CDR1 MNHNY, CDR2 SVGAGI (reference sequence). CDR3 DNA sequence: TGTGCCAGCAGTTACTCGACCGGGGCCGGAAACACCATATATTTT. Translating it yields CASSYSTGAGNTIYF.